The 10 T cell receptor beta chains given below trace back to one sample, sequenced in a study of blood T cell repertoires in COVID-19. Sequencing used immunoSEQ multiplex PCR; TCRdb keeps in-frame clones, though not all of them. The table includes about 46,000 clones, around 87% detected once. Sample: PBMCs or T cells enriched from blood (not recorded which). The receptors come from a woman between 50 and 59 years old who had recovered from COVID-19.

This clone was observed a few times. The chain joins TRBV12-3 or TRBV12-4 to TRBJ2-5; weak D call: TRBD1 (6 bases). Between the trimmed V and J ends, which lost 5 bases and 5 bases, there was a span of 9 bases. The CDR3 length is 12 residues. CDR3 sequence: CASSIQGETQYF. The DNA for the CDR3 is TGTGCCAGCAGTATACAGGGTGAGACCCAGTACTTC.

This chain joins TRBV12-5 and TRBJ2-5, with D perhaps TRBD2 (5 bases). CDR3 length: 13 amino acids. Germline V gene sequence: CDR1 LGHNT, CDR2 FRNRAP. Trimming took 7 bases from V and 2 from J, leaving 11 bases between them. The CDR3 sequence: CASALGVQETQYF. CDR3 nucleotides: TGTGCTAGTGCCCTCGGGGTTCAAGAGACCCAGTACTTC.

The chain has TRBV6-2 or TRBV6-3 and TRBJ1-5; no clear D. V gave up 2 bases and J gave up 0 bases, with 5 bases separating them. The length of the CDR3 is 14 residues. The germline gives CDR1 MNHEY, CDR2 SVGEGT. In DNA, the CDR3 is TGTGCCAGCAGTTACGAGTATAGCAATCAGCCCCAGCATTTT. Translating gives CASSYEYSNQPQHF.

The CDR3 bases are TGCAGCGTTCGGGCTTGGGGCCCCAGGGAGCAGTACTTC. It yields the protein CSVRAWGPREQYF. V is TRBV29-1 and J is TRBJ2-7; D is perhaps TRBD1 (5 bases). The CDR3 consists of 13 residues. From germline, CDR1 is SQVTM and CDR2 ANQGSEA. Between the trimmed V and J ends, which lost 5 bases and 7 bases, there was a span of 18 bases.

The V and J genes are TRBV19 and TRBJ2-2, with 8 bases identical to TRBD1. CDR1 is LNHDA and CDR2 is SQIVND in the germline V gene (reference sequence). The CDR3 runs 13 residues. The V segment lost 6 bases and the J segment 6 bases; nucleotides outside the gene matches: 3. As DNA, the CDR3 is TGTGCCAGTAGAAACAGGGGGTCCGGGGAGCTGTTTTTT. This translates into CASRNRGSGELFF.

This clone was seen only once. The CDR3 region has the DNA TGTGCCAGCAGGCCGACAGGGGGCGGGTACGAGCAGTACTTC. Translation: CASRPTGGGYEQYF. V is TRBV5-6 and J is TRBJ2-7; 10 nucleotides line up with TRBD1. CDR3 length: 14 amino acids. The V segment lost 5 bases and the J segment 4 bases; nucleotides outside the gene matches: 6. Germline V CDR1 and CDR2: SGHDT, YYEEEE. The full variable domain, its missing parts supplied by reference TRBV5-6 and TRBJ2-7, is DAGVTQSPTHLIKTRGQQVTLRCSPKSGHDTVSWYQQALGQGPQFIFQYYEEEERQRGNFPDRFSGHQFPNYSSELNVNALLLGDSALYLCASRPTGGGYEQYFGPGTRLTVT.

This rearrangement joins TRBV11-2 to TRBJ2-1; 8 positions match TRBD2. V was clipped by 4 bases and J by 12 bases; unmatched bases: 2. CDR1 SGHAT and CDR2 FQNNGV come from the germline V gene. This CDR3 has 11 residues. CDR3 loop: CASSSGRVQFF. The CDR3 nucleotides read TGTGCCAGCAGCTCCGGGAGGGTGCAGTTCTTC.

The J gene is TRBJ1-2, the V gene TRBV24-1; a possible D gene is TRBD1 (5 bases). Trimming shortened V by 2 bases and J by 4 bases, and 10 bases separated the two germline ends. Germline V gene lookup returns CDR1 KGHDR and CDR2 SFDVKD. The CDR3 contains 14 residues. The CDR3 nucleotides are TGTGCCACCAGTGATTCCGGGACTACCTATGGCTACACCTTC. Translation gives CATSDSGTTYGYTF.

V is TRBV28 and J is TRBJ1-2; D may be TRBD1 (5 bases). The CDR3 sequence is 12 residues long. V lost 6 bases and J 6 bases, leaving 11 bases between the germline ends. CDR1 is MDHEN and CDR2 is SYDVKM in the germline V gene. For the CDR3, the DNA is TGTGCCAGCAGCCGACCGGGGGATGGCTACACCTTC. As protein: CASSRPGDGYTF.

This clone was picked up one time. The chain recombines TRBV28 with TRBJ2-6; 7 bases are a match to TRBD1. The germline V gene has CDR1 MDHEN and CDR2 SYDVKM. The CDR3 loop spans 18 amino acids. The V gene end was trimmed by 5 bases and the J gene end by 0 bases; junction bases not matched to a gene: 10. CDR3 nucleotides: TGTGCCAGCAGTCCCCCGGGACAGCATTTCTCTGGGGCCAACGTCCTGACTTTC. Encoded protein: CASSPPGQHFSGANVLTF.